Listed below are T cell receptor beta chains from one sample, sequenced in a study of cytomegalovirus exposure and HLA in healthy donors. Only in-frame clones appear in the TCRdb table, and some are missing; sequencing was by immunoSEQ multiplex PCR. The sample contains some 78,000 clones, 70% to 85% of which appear only once. The sequenced sample was PBMCs. The receptors originated from a man in his forties in good health and CMV-seropositive. The CDR3 runs from the conserved cysteine through the conserved F or W. The D gene is left open where the match is weak. The size entry is marked missing in some rows and otherwise reads once, few, many or a size class.

CDR3nt	CDR3aa	d_gene	v_gene	abundance	j_gene
TGCGCCAGCAGCTTGGGACTAGATACGCAGTATTTT	CASSLGLDTQYF	.	TRBV5-1	.	TRBJ2-3
TGTGCCAGCAGTCGAGGGACTAGCGGGGTCAATGAGCAGTTCTTC	CASSRGTSGVNEQFF	TRBD2	TRBV27	once	TRBJ2-1
TGCGCCAGCAGCTTGGCGGACAGGGTTAATTCACCCCTCCACTTT	CASSLADRVNSPLHF	TRBD1	TRBV5-1	.	TRBJ1-6
TGTGCCAGCAAATTGACAGGCTCTGGAAACACCATATATTTT	CASKLTGSGNTIYF	.	TRBV6-5	.	TRBJ1-3
TGTGCCAGCAGGCGGACAGGCCTCTCTGGAAACACCATATATTTT	CASRRTGLSGNTIYF	TRBD1	TRBV28	.	TRBJ1-3
TGCGCCAGCAGCTCGATAGGAAAGGAGGGCTACACCTTC	CASSSIGKEGYTF	.	TRBV5-1	.	TRBJ1-2
TGTGCCAGCAGTGAGACGGGACTAGCGGGAGGGACCCAGTACTTC	CASSETGLAGGTQYF	TRBD2	TRBV6-4	.	TRBJ2-5
TGCAGCGCCCTTAAGCCGTCCCCCTACGAGCAGTACTTC	CSALKPSPYEQYF	.	TRBV29-1	.	TRBJ2-7
TGTGCCAGCAGTGACTCTAGCGGGAACACAGATACGCAGTATTTT	CASSDSSGNTDTQYF	TRBD2	TRBV6-4	.	TRBJ2-3
TGTGCCAGTAGTGGGGGTGGGGGGGTAAGGGAGCAGTTCTTC	CASSGGGGVREQFF	TRBD2	TRBV19	.	TRBJ2-1
TGTGCCAGCAGACCGAAGGGACAGGGGGCTGAAGCTTTCTTT	CASRPKGQGAEAFF	TRBD1	TRBV7-9	once	TRBJ1-1
TGTGCCAGCAGCAAGGACGGAGGGACAGCCAAAAACATTCAGTACTTC	CASSKDGGTAKNIQYF	.	TRBV2	.	TRBJ2-4
TGTGCCAGCAGCCGATCGGGGGGAACGAACACCGGGGAGCTGTTTTTT	CASSRSGGTNTGELFF	TRBD2	TRBV4-2	.	TRBJ2-2
TGTGCCAGCAGCCAAGAACAAGAGGCTCTAGCCAAAAACATTCAGTACTTC	CASSQEQEALAKNIQYF	.	TRBV4-2	.	TRBJ2-4
TGTGCCAGCTCACCATCTGTATTCTACGAGCAGTACTTC	CASSPSVFYEQYF	.	TRBV18	.	TRBJ2-7
TGTGCCAGCAGTGAAGAGGAGGGAAGCTGGGAACAGCCCCAGCATTTT	CASSEEEGSWEQPQHF	.	TRBV6-1	once	TRBJ1-5
TGTGCCAGCAGCTTGGGAGGGGTACAGGGCTATGGCTACACCTTC	CASSLGGVQGYGYTF	.	TRBV5-5	.	TRBJ1-2
TGTGCCAGCTCACCTCTTCGGGGGGCAGGGGACTATGGCTACACCTTC	CASSPLRGAGDYGYTF	.	TRBV18	.	TRBJ1-2
TGTGCCAGCTCCCCCAGCCGGACAAGTAACACCGGGGAGCTGTTTTTT	CASSPSRTSNTGELFF	.	TRBV18	once	TRBJ2-2
TGTGCCAGCAGCTTGTCCTGGGAGGAGACCCAGTACTTC	CASSLSWEETQYF	.	TRBV5-4	.	TRBJ2-5
TGTGCCAGCAGTTCGTGGCGGGGAGGCTACAATGAGCAGTTCTTC	CASSSWRGGYNEQFF	.	TRBV9	.	TRBJ2-1
TGTGCCTCGGGAGGGTGGAATTATCAGCCCCAGCATTTT	CASGGWNYQPQHF	.	TRBV6-1	.	TRBJ1-5
TGTGCCACCAGCAGAGATCGGCCAAGGGGACAGGGGGCCTCTGGGGCCAACGTCCTGACTTTC	CATSRDRPRGQGASGANVLTF	TRBD1	TRBV15	.	TRBJ2-6
TGCGCCAGCAGCCAGCGACAGGGAAGGCAATATTTT	CASSQRQGRQYF	TRBD1	TRBV4-1	few	TRBJ1-3
TGTGCCAGCAGCCCCACAACTCTTACCCGGGACAGTAACTACGAGCAGTACTTC	CASSPTTLTRDSNYEQYF	TRBD1	TRBV7-8	.	TRBJ2-7
TGTGCCAGCAGGGGGACAGTGAACACCGGGGAGCTGTTTTTT	CASRGTVNTGELFF	TRBD1	TRBV7-2	.	TRBJ2-2
TGTGCCAGTAGGCCGGACAGGTTGAGCACAGATACGCAGTATTTT	CASRPDRLSTDTQYF	TRBD1	TRBV19	.	TRBJ2-3
TGTGCCAGCAGCCTTGGTTGGGGAGCCCAGCATTTT	CASSLGWGAQHF	.	TRBV5-8	few	TRBJ1-5
TGTGCCAGCAGTGAGTCACCGTACGAGCAGTACTTC	CASSESPYEQYF	.	TRBV6-6	.	TRBJ2-7
TGTGCCAGCACTTCCGGGACAGGGTCTCCCGAGCAGTACTTC	CASTSGTGSPEQYF	TRBD1	TRBV6-1	.	TRBJ2-7
TGTGCCAGCAGTGCTCAACTAGCGGGTTACTACGAGCAGTACTTC	CASSAQLAGYYEQYF	TRBD2	TRBV25-1	.	TRBJ2-7
TGTGCCAGCACGCGGTATTACAATGAGCAGTTCTTC	CASTRYYNEQFF	.	TRBV28	.	TRBJ2-1
TGTGCCAGCAGGCCGCTAGCGGGAGTCCCAGATACGCAGTATTTT	CASRPLAGVPDTQYF	TRBD2	TRBV7-2	few	TRBJ2-3
TGTGCCAGCAGTTTAGAACAGGGGGAAGATACGCAGTATTTT	CASSLEQGEDTQYF	TRBD1	TRBV27	once	TRBJ2-3
TGCGCCAGCAGCTTGAATGGTGGGGGCAGAGGGAGTGAGCAGTTCTTC	CASSLNGGGRGSEQFF	.	TRBV5-1	.	TRBJ2-1
TGCGCCAGCAGTCGATTGGCTAGCGAACACTACGAGCAGTACTTC	CASSRLASEHYEQYF	.	TRBV23-1	few	TRBJ2-7
TGTGCCAGCAGCCCCCTAGAGCCGGGACAGGGGAACACTGAAGCTTTCTTT	CASSPLEPGQGNTEAFF	TRBD1	TRBV5-4	.	TRBJ1-1
TGTGCCAGCTTGACCCGAGCGGGGGCCTACGAGCAGTACTTC	CASLTRAGAYEQYF	TRBD2	TRBV2	.	TRBJ2-7
TGTGCCAGCAGCGCCGGGACTAGCGGGAGCCTCTTCCACTACGAGCAGTACTTC	CASSAGTSGSLFHYEQYF	TRBD2	TRBV5-6	.	TRBJ2-7
TGTGCCAGCAGTGAAGCGCCGGGGTATGGCTACACCTTC	CASSEAPGYGYTF	.	TRBV6-1	.	TRBJ1-2
TGTGCCAGCAGCAACAGGGAAGCGCACACCTTC	CASSNREAHTF	.	TRBV6-5	.	TRBJ1-2
TGTGCCAGCAGTTTTCGTGAGCAGTTCTTC	CASSFREQFF	.	TRBV2	.	TRBJ2-1
TGTGCCAGCAGTGCCCCGACTAGCGGGGGCCCCCCAGATACGCAGTATTTT	CASSAPTSGGPPDTQYF	TRBD2	TRBV2	once	TRBJ2-3
TGTGCCAGCAGCGTTTTAGCGGGAGCGGCATACGAGCAGTACTTC	CASSVLAGAAYEQYF	TRBD2	TRBV13	few	TRBJ2-7
TGTGCCAGCAGCCGACGACAGTCCACCACAGATACGCAGTATTTT	CASSRRQSTTDTQYF	.	TRBV7-9	.	TRBJ2-3
TGTGCCAGCAGCTTAGCGCGGGGTAACTATGGCTACACCTTC	CASSLARGNYGYTF	.	TRBV7-2	.	TRBJ1-2
TGTGCCAGCAGTTTAAAAGGGACAGTCTTTTCCTACGAGCAGTACTTC	CASSLKGTVFSYEQYF	TRBD1	TRBV27	.	TRBJ2-7
TGTGCCAGCAGTTTAGGCGGCTACATGAACACTGAAGCTTTCTTT	CASSLGGYMNTEAFF	.	TRBV28	.	TRBJ1-1
TGTGCCAGCAGAACTAGCTATGCGCAGTATTTT	CASRTSYAQYF	.	TRBV6-5	.	TRBJ2-3
TGTGCCAGCAGCTTAATGGCAGGGCAAGAGACCCAGTACTTC	CASSLMAGQETQYF	.	TRBV7-2	once	TRBJ2-5
TGTGCCAGCCGGGAGGCCGGGGATACGCAGTATTTT	CASREAGDTQYF	TRBD2	TRBV27	once	TRBJ2-3
TGTGCCAGCAGCAATAAACCCCTTAGCGGGAGAGCCTACGAGCAGTACTTC	CASSNKPLSGRAYEQYF	.	TRBV21-1	.	TRBJ2-7
TGTGCCAGCAGTTACTCGAATCCGTCGAGCTCCTACGAGCAGTACTTC	CASSYSNPSSSYEQYF	.	TRBV6-6	.	TRBJ2-7